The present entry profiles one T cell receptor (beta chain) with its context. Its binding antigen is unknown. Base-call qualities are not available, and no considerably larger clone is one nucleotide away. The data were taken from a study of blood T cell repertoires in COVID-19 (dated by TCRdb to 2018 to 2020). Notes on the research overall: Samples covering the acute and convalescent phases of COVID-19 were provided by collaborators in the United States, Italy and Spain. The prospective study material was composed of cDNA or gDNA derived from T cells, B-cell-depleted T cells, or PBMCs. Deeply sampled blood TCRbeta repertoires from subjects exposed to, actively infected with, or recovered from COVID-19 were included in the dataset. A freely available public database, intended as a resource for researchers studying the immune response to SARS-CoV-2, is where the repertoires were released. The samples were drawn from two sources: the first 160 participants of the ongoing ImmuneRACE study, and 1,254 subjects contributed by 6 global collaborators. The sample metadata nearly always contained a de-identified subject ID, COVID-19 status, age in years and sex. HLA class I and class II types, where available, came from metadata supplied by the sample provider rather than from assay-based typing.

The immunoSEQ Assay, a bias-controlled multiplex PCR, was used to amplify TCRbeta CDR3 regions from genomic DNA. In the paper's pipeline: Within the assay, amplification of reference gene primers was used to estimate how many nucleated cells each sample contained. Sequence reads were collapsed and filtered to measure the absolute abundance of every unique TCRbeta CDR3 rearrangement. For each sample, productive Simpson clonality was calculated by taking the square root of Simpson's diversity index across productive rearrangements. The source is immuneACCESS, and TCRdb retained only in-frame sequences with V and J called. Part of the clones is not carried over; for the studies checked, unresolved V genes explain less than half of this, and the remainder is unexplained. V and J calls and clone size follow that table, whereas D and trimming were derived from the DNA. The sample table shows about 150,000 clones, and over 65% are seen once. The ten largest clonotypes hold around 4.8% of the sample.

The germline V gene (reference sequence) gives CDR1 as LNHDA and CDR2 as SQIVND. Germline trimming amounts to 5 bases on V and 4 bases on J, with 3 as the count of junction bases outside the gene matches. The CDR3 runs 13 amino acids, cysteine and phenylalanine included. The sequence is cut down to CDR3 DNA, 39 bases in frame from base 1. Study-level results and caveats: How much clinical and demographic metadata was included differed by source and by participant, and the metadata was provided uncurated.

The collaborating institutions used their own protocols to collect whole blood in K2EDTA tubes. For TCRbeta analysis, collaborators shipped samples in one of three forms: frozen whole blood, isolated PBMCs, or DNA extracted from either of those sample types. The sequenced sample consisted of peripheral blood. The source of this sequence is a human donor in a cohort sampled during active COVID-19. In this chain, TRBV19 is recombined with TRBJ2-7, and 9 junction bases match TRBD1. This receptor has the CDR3 CASSDRGDYEQYF. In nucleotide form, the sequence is TGTGCCAGTAGTGACAGGGGGGATTACGAGCAGTACTTC.